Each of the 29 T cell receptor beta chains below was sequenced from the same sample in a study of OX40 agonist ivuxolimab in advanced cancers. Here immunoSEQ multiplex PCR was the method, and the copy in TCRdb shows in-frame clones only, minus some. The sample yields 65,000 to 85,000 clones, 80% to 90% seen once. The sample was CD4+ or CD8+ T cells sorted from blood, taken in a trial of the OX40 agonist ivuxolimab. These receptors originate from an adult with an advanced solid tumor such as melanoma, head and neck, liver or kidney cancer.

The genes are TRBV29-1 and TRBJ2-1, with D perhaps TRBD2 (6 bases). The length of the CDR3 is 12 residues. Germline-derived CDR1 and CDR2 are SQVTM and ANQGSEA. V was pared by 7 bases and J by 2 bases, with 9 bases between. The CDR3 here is CSAGLTYNEQFF. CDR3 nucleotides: TGCAGCGCTGGACTAACCTACAATGAGCAGTTCTTC.

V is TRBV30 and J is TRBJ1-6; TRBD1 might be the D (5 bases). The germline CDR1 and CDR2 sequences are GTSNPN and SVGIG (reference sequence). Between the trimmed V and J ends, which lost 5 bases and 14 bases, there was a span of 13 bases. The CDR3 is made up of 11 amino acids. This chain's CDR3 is CAWDSPNTLHF. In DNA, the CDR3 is TGTGCCTGGGACAGCCCAAACACCCTCCACTTT.

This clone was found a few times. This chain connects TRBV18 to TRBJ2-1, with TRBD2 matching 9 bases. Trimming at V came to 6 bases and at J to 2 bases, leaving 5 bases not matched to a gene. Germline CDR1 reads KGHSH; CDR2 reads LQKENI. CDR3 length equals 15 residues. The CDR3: CASSPQRGAYNEQFF. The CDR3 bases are TGTGCCAGCTCCCCGCAGCGGGGGGCCTACAATGAGCAGTTCTTC.

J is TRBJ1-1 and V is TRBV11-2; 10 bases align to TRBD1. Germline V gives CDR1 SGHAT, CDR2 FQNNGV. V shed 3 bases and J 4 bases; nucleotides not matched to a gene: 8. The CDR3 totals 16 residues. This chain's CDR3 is CASSFRDRGWSTEAFF. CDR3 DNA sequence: TGTGCCAGCAGCTTTCGGGACAGGGGATGGAGCACTGAAGCTTTCTTT.

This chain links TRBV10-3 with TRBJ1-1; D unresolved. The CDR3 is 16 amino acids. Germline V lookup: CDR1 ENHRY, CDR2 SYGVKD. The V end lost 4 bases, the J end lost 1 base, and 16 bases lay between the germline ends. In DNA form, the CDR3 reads TGTGCCATCAGTGGTCGTGGGAGCCCCGCGAACACTGAAGCTTTCTTT. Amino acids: CAISGRGSPANTEAFF.

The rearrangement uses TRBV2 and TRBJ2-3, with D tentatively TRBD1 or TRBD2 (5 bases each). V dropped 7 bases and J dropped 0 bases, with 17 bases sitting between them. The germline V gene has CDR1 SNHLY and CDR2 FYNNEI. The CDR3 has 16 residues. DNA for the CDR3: TGTGCCAGCACTAACCCTGGTGGGGGTAGCACAGATACGCAGTATTTT. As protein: CASTNPGGGSTDTQYF.

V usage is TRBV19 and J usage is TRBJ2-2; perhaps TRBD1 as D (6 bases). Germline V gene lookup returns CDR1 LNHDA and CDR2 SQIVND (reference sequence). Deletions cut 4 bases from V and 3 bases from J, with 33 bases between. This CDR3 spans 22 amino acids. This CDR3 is CASSSPRGQPGTRSTDTGELFF. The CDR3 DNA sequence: TGTGCCAGTAGTAGCCCTCGTGGACAGCCGGGAACTAGATCGACGGACACCGGGGAGCTGTTTTTT.

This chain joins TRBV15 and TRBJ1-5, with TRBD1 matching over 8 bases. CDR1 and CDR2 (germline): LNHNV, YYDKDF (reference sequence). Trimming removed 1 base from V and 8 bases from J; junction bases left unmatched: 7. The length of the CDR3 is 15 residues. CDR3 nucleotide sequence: TGTGCCACCAGCAGAGGGGACAGGCCTAGGGAGCCCCAGCATTTT. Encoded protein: CATSRGDRPREPQHF.

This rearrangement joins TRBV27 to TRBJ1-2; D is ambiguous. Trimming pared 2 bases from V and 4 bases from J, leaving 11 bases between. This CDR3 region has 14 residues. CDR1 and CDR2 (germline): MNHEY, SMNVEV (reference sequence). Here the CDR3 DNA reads TGTGCCAGCAGTTTAAGGGCAGGTTCCTATGGCTACACCTTC. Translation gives CASSLRAGSYGYTF.

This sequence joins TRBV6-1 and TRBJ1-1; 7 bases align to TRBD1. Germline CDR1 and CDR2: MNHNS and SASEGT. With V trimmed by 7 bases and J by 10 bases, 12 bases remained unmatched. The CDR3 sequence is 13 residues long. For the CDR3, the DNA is TGTGCCAGCACTCCCCAGGGGGGGGCGATAGCTTTCTTT. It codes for CASTPQGGAIAFF.

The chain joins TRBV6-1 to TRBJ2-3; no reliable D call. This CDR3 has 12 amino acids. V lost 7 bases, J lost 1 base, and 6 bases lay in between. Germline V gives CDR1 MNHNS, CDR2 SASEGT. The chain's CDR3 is CASTYRTDTQYF. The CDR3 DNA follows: TGTGCCAGCACTTATCGCACAGATACGCAGTATTTT.

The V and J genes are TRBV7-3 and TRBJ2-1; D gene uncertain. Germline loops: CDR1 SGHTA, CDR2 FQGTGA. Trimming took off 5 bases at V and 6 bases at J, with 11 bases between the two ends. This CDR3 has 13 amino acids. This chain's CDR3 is CASSHLNSNEQFF. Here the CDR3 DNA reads TGTGCCAGCAGCCACCTGAACAGCAATGAGCAGTTCTTC.

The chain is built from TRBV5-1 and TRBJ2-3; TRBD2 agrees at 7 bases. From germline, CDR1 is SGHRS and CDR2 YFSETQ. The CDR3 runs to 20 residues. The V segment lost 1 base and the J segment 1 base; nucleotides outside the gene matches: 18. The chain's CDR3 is CASSLSGTTGSMGGTDTQYF. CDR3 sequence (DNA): TGCGCCAGCAGCTTGAGCGGGACGACGGGATCCATGGGTGGCACAGATACGCAGTATTTT. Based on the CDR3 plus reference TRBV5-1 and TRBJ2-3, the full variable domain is KAGVTQTPRYLIKTRGQQVTLSCSPISGHRSVSWYQQTPGQGLQFLFEYFSETQRNKGNFPGRFSGRQFSNSRSEMNVSTLELGDSALYLCASSLSGTTGSMGGTDTQYFGPGTRLTVL.

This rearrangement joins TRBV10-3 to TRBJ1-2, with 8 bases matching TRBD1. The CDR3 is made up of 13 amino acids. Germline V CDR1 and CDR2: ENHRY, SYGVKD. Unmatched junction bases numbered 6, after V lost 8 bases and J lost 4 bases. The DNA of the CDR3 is TGTGCCATCTCGGACAGGGCGGTCTATGGCTACACCTTC. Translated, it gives CAISDRAVYGYTF.

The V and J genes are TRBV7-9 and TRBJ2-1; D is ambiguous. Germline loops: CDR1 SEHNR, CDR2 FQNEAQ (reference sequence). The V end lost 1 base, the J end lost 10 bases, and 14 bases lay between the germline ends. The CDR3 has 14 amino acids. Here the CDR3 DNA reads TGTGCCAGCAGCTTAGGTAGGCTAATGGGGGAGCAGTTCTTC. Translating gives CASSLGRLMGEQFF. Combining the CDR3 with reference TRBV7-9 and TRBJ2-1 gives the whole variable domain DTGVSQNPRHKITKRGQNVTFRCDPISEHNRLYWYRQTLGQGPEFLTYFQNEAQLEKSRLLSDRFSAERPKGSFSTLEIQRTEQGDSAMYLCASSLGRLMGEQFFGPGTRLTVL.

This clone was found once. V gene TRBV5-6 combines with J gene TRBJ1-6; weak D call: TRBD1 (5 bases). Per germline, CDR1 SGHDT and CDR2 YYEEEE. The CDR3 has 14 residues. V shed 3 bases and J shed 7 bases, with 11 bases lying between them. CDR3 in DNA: TGTGCCAGCAGCTACGACAGCGAAAATTCACCCCTCCACTTT. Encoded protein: CASSYDSENSPLHF.

The CDR3 sequence is CASSQGTGSGGYTF. The CDR3 DNA is TGCGCCAGCAGCCAAGGGACAGGAAGTGGGGGCTACACCTTC. The rearrangement links TRBV4-3 to TRBJ1-2, with 7 bases matching TRBD1. The germline gives CDR1 LGHNA, CDR2 YSLEER. V lost 1 base to trimming and J lost 8 bases; unmatched junction nucleotides: 7. The CDR3 is 14 amino acids.

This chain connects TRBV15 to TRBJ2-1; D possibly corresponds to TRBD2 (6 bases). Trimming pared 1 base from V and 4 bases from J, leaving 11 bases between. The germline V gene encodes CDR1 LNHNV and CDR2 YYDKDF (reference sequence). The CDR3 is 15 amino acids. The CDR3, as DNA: TGTGCCACCAGCAGAGTCCGGGACTCTTACAATGAGCAGTTCTTC. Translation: CATSRVRDSYNEQFF.

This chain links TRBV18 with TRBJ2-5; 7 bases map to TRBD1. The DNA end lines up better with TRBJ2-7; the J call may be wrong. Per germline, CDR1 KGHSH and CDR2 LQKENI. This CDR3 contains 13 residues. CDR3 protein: CASSPGQSYEQYF. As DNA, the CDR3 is TGTGCCAGCTCACCGGGACAGTCCTACGAGCAGTACTTC.

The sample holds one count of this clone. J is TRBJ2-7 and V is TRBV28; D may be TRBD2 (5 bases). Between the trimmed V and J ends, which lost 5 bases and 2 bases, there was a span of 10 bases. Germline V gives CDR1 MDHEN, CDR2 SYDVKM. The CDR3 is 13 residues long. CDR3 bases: TGTGCCAGCAGTGAGACGGGAACCTACGAGCAGTACTTC. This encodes CASSETGTYEQYF. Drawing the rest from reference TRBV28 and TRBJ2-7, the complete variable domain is DVKVTQSSRYLVKRTGEKVFLECVQDMDHENMFWYRQDPGLGLRLIYFSYDVKMKEKGDIPEGYSVSREKKERFSLILESASTNQTSMYLCASSETGTYEQYFGPGTRLTVT.

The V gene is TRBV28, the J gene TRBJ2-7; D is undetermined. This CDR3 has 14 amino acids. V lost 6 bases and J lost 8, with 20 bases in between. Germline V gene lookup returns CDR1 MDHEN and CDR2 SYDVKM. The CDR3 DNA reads TGTGCCAGCAGCGCGCCAGGCTCATCTGTGAAGCAGTACTTC. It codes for CASSAPGSSVKQYF.

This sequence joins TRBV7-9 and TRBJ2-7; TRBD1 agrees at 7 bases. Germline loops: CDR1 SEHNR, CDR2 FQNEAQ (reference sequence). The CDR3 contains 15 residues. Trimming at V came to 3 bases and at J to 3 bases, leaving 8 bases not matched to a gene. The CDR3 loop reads CASSLTGIANYEQYF. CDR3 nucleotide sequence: TGTGCCAGCAGCTTGACAGGGATAGCTAACTACGAGCAGTACTTC.

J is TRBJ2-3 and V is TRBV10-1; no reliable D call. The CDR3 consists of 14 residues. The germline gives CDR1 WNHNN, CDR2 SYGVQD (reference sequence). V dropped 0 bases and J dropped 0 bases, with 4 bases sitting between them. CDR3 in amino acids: CASSESSSTDTQYF. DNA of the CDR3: TGCGCCAGCAGTGAGTCGTCGAGCACAGATACGCAGTATTTT.

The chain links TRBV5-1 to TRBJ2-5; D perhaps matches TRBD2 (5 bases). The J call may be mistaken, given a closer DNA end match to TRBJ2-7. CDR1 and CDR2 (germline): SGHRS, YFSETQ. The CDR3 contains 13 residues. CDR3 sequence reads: CASSGPGTYEQYF. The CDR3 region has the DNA TGCGCCAGCAGCGGTCCCGGGACCTACGAGCAGTACTTC.

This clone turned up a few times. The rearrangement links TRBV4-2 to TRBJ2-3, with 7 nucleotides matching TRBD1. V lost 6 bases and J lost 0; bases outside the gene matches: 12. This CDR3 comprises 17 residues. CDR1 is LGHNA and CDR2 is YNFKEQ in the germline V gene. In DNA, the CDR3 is TGTGCCAGCAGACTTACAGGGGCTACCTATAGCACAGATACGCAGTATTTT. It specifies CASRLTGATYSTDTQYF.

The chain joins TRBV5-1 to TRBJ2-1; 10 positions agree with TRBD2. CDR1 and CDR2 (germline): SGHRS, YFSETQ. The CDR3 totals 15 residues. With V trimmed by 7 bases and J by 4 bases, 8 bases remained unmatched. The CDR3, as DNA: TGCGCCAGCGCCGCCGCTAGCGGGAGATACAATGAGCAGTTCTTC. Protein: CASAAASGRYNEQFF.

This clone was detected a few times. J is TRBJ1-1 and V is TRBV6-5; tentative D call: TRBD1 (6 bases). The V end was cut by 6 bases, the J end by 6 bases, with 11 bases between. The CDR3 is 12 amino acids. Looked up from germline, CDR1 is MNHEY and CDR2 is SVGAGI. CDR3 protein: CASSQGRAEAFF. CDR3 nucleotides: TGTGCCAGCAGCCAGGGGCGGGCTGAAGCTTTCTTT.

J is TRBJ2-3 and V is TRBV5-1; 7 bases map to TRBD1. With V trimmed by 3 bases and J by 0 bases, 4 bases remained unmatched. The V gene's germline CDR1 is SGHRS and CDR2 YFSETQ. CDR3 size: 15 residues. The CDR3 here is CASSSGTVSTDTQYF. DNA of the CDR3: TGCGCCAGCAGCTCCGGGACAGTTAGCACAGATACGCAGTATTTT.

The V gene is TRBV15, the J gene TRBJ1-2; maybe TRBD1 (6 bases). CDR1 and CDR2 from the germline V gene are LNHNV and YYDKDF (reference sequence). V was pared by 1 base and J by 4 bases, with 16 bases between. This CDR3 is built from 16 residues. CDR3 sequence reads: CATSRGQVIGGYGYTF. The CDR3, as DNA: TGTGCCACCAGCAGAGGACAGGTTATCGGTGGCTATGGCTACACCTTC.